This T cell receptor (beta chain) was obtained from a study of regulatory T cells in long-lasting Graves disease. This clonotype has a handful of counts. The CDR3 runs 15 residues. In germline, CDR1 is LNHDA, CDR2 SQIVND (reference sequence). V lost 6 bases and J lost 5; bases outside the gene matches: 11. Relying on iRepertoire HTBI primers and Arm-PCR of CDR3 regions, the team built TCR beta libraries. TCRdb recomputed calls from the multiplex PCR reads with MiXCR, one row per CDR3 protein. The sample holds over 500,000 distinct CDR3 sequences, 16% seen once. Time point reported: newly diagnosed GD, antithyroid drugs for less than 3 months. The TCR library was made from RNA extracted from PBMCs. This sample also appeared in a second study, on T cells in Graves' hyperthyroidism and ophthalmopathy.

The sample here was peripheral blood mononuclear cells (PBMCs), taken at new diagnosis, from a patient treated with antithyroid drugs. The rearrangement uses TRBV19 and TRBJ1-2, with TRBD1 matching over 8 bases. This receptor was obtained from a woman between 25 and 40 years old with Graves disease. The CDR3: CASRKTGTGLYGYTF. CDR3 nucleotides: TGTGCCAGTAGGAAGACCGGGACAGGACTTTATGGCTACACCTTC.